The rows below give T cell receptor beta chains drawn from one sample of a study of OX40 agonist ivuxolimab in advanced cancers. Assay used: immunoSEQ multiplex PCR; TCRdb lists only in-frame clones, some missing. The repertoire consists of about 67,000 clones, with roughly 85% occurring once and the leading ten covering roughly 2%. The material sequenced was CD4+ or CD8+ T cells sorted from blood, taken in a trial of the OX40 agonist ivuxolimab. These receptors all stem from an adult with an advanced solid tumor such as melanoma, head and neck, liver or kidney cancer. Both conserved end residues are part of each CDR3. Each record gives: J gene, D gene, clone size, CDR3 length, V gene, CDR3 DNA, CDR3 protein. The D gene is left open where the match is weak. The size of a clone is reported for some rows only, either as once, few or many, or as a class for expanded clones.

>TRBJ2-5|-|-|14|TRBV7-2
TGTGCCAGCAGCCCCCGCGGTAGCTGGGAGACCCAGTACTTC
CASSPRGSWETQYF
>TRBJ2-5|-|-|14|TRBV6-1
TGTGCCAGCAGTGAATATGGCAGAAAAGAGACCCAGTACTTC
CASSEYGRKETQYF
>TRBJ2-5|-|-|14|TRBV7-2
TGTGCCAGCAGCTTAGGGTGGGGAGACGAGACCCAGTACTTC
CASSLGWGDETQYF
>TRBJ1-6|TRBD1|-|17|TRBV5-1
TGCGCCAGCAGCCCCCTTCGCAGGGGGCGCCATAATTCACCCCTCCACTTT
CASSPLRRGRHNSPLHF
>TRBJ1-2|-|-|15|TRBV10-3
TGTGCCATCAGTGGTGACAGGACATCTAACTATGGCTACACCTTC
CAISGDRTSNYGYTF
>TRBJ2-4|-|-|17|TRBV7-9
TGTGCCAGCAGCTTAGACCGAGGACGGATAGCCAAAAACATTCAGTACTTC
CASSLDRGRIAKNIQYF
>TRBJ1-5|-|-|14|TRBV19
TGTGCCACTACAGACTGGACGGGGAATCAGCCCCAGCATTTT
CATTDWTGNQPQHF
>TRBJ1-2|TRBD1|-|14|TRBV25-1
TGTGCCAGCAGTAAGACAGGGCAGGGGTACGGCTACACCTTC
CASSKTGQGYGYTF
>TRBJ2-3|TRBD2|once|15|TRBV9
TGTGCCAGCAGCGTAGGGCTAGCGGGGGATCGGGCGCAGTATTTT
CASSVGLAGDRAQYF
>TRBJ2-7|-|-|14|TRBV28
TGTGCCAGCAGCGCCCGGGGCTCCACCTACGAGCAGTACTTC
CASSARGSTYEQYF
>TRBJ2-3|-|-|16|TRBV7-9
TGTGCCAGCAGCACCGGGGTAGCGCGGGACACAGATACGCAGTATTTT
CASSTGVARDTDTQYF
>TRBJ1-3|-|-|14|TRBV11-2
TGTGCCAGCAGCCCCGGACCAGGAGTGGGGACCATATATTTT
CASSPGPGVGTIYF
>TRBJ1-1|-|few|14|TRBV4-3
TGCGCCAGCAGCCAAGATACCAGGGGCACTGAAGCTTTCTTT
CASSQDTRGTEAFF
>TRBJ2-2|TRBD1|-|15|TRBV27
TGTGCCAGCAGTATCCGACAGGGGGACACCGGGGAGCTGTTTTTT
CASSIRQGDTGELFF
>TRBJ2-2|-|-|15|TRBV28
TGTGCCAGCAGTTTGCAGGGAGAGAACACCGGGGAGCTGTTTTTT
CASSLQGENTGELFF
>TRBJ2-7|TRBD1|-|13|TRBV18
TGTGCCAGCTCAGGGGACAGCCCCTACGAGCAGTACTTC
CASSGDSPYEQYF
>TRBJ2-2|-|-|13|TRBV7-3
TGTGCCAGCAGCTTAAGGAACACCGGGGAGCTGTTTTTT
CASSLRNTGELFF
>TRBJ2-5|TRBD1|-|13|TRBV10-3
TGTGCCACCAGGGACAGGGGGCTTGAGACCCAGTACTTC
CATRDRGLETQYF
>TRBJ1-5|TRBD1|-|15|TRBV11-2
TGTGCCAGCAGCTTAGGTGGGACAGGGGACCAGCCCCAGCATTTT
CASSLGGTGDQPQHF
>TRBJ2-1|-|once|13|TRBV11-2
TGTGCCAGCAGCTTCACCCTACTTAATGAGCAGTTCTTC
CASSFTLLNEQFF
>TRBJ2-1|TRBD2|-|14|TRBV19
TGTGCCAGTAGTAAGGCGGGAGGGTTAAATGAGCAGTTCTTC
CASSKAGGLNEQFF
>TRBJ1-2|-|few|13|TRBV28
TGTGCCAGCAGTTTAGGCGGACACCGGGGCTACACCTTC
CASSLGGHRGYTF
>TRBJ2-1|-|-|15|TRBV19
TGTGCCAGTAGCCAACTTGGGAGCTCCTACAATGAGCAGTTCTTC
CASSQLGSSYNEQFF
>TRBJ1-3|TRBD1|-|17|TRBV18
TGTGCCAGCTCACCTCCGGGACAGGGAAGATCCGGAAACACCATATATTTT
CASSPPGQGRSGNTIYF
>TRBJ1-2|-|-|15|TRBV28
TGTGCCAGCAGTACCTCCCAGGTCCTTAACTATGGCTACACCTTC
CASSTSQVLNYGYTF
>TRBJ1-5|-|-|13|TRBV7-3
TGTGCCAGCAGCCCAGATGTAGGGCAGCCCCAGCATTTT
CASSPDVGQPQHF
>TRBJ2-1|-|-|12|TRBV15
TGTGCCACCAGCAGGGCGTACAATGAGCAGTTCTTC
CATSRAYNEQFF
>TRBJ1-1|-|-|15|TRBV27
TGTGCCAGCAGTTTAGATCATCCGAGGAACACTGAAGCTTTCTTT
CASSLDHPRNTEAFF